The rows below give T cell receptor beta chains drawn from one sample of a study of T-cell memory formation after mild COVID-19. TCRdb re-called the 5' RACE reads with MiXCR, one entry per CDR3 protein. The sample contains roughly 240,000 distinct CDR3 sequences, approximately 15% of which appear only once. The sample taken for sequencing was PBMCs or a T cell subset sorted from them (not recorded which). The source of these receptors is an adult woman who had mild COVID-19 (a few samples of this study predate the infection). Cell type and time point are not known. Each CDR3 is given with its conserved first and last residue. The D gene is left open where the match is weak. Clone size is not always given. Where it is, it says once, few, many or a class for expanded clones.

D gene,J gene,V gene,clone size,CDR3 protein,CDR3 DNA
-,TRBJ1-1,TRBV5-1,-,CASSLVGGDTEAFF,TGCGCCAGCAGCTTGGTTGGGGGGGACACTGAAGCTTTCTTT
TRBD2,TRBJ2-5,TRBV12-3/TRBV12-4,few,CASNHRGISGGQETQYF,TGTGCCAGCAACCACCGGGGCATTAGCGGGGGCCAAGAGACCCAGTACTTC
-,TRBJ1-1,TRBV12-3/TRBV12-4,-,CASSFGGSMGNGGAFF,TGTGCCAGCAGTTTCGGGGGTAGCATGGGAAATGGTGGAGCTTTCTTT
-,TRBJ2-7,TRBV5-5,-,CASSLGQLTTYEQYF,TGTGCCAGCAGCTTGGGGCAGCTAACGACCTACGAGCAGTACTTC
TRBD2,TRBJ2-3,TRBV7-2,many,CASSSTSGRTDTQYF,TGTGCCAGCAGCTCGACTAGCGGGAGGACAGATACGCAGTATTTT
-,TRBJ2-6,TRBV29-1,few,CSVRLGLTSGANVLTF,TGCAGCGTTCGGTTGGGTCTTACCTCTGGGGCCAACGTCCTGACTTTC
TRBD1,TRBJ1-2,TRBV4-1,many,CASSPVGRGDYGYTF,TGCGCCAGCAGCCCTGTCGGCAGGGGGGACTATGGCTACACCTTC
-,TRBJ2-7,TRBV12-3/TRBV12-4,few,CASGKGVGYEQYF,TGTGCCAGCGGGAAGGGGGTTGGCTACGAGCAGTACTTC
-,TRBJ1-1,TRBV18,-,CASSPLVTGTRATEAFF,TGTGCCAGCTCACCCCTGGTTACCGGGACAAGGGCAACTGAAGCTTTCTTT
-,TRBJ1-6,TRBV11-3,few,CASSLTHNSPLHF,TGTGCCAGCAGCTTAACCCATAATTCACCCCTCCACTTT
-,TRBJ1-1,TRBV7-6,few,CASSLATSPANTEAFF,TGTGCCAGCAGCTTAGCGACTTCCCCGGCGAACACTGAAGCTTTCTTT
-,TRBJ2-3,TRBV20-1,-,CSARRPLSGNTDTQYF,TGCAGTGCTAGGCGCCCCCTCTCGGGGAACACAGATACGCAGTATTTT
-,TRBJ1-5,TRBV5-5,-,CASSLTGHLGDQPQHF,TGTGCCAGCAGCTTGACAGGTCACCTAGGGGATCAGCCCCAGCATTTT
-,TRBJ1-5,TRBV18,-,CASSPPSGVQPQHF,TGTGCCAGCTCACCACCGTCCGGAGTTCAGCCCCAGCATTTT
-,TRBJ2-2,TRBV6-2/TRBV6-3,few,CAASSRNTGELFF,TGTGCCGCTAGCTCGCGAAACACCGGGGAGCTGTTTTTT
-,TRBJ2-1,TRBV18,-,CASSPPGGAYNEQFF,TGTGCCAGCTCACCACCAGGGGGTGCTTACAATGAGCAGTTCTTC
-,TRBJ1-1,TRBV3-1,-,CASSPTGKTEAFF,TGTGCCAGCAGCCCCACGGGGAAGACTGAAGCTTTCTTT
-,TRBJ2-3,TRBV15,many,CATSTQERPFYSTDTQYF,TGTGCCACCAGCACCCAGGAGAGGCCCTTTTATAGCACAGATACGCAGTATTTT
-,TRBJ2-1,TRBV2,few,CASSESQGSYNEQFF,TGTGCCAGCAGTGAAAGCCAGGGCTCCTACAATGAGCAGTTCTTC
-,TRBJ1-2,TRBV7-9,-,CASSLDTGLCTF,TGTGCCAGCAGCTTAGACACAGGGTTGTGTACCTTC
-,TRBJ2-3,TRBV6-2/TRBV6-3,-,CASSYDGARDTQYF,TGTGCCAGCAGTTACGATGGTGCGCGGGATACGCAGTATTTT
TRBD1,TRBJ2-2,TRBV6-1,-,CASRGQDVTGELFF,TGTGCCAGCAGGGGACAGGATGTCACCGGGGAGCTGTTTTTT
-,TRBJ1-1,TRBV3-1,-,CASSRSDSANTEAFF,TGTGCCAGCAGCCGTTCGGACTCAGCGAACACTGAAGCTTTCTTT
-,TRBJ2-3,TRBV10-2,-,CASSELAVGSIDTQYF,TGCGCCAGCAGTGAGTTAGCGGTGGGGTCGATAGATACGCAGTATTTT
TRBD2,TRBJ2-1,TRBV7-9,-,CASSPLAGGPNEQFF,TGTGCCAGCAGCCCACTAGCGGGGGGGCCCAATGAGCAGTTCTTC
TRBD2,TRBJ2-1,TRBV5-1,few,CASRGGGTYNEQFF,TGCGCCAGCAGGGGCGGGGGGACGTACAATGAGCAGTTCTTC
-,TRBJ2-1,TRBV5-1,few,CASSRGAGPGDEQFF,TGCGCCAGCAGTCGCGGGGCAGGGCCGGGCGATGAGCAGTTCTTC
-,TRBJ1-4,TRBV7-8,-,CASSPRRVYEKLFF,TGTGCCAGCAGCCCTCGACGGGTTTATGAAAAACTGTTTTTT
TRBD2,TRBJ2-3,TRBV7-2,few,CASSLGTSGRGTDTQYF,TGTGCCAGCAGCTTAGGGACTAGCGGGAGGGGCACAGATACGCAGTATTTT
-,TRBJ2-1,TRBV29-1,-,CSVAGGFRYNEQFF,TGCAGCGTGGCCGGTGGATTTCGTTACAATGAGCAGTTCTTC
-,TRBJ2-3,TRBV24-1,-,CATSDFRFRQGVDTDTQYF,TGTGCCACCAGTGATTTCAGGTTCCGGCAGGGAGTGGACACAGATACGCAGTATTTT
TRBD2,TRBJ2-3,TRBV4-2,many,CASSQGSSGGYTDTQYF,TGTGCCAGCAGCCAAGGGAGTAGCGGGGGATACACAGATACGCAGTATTTT
-,TRBJ1-2,TRBV12-3/TRBV12-4,-,CASTPGEGYGYTF,TGTGCCAGCACGCCTGGGGAAGGGTATGGCTACACCTTC
TRBD1,TRBJ1-1,TRBV27,-,CASSLPGQYTEAFF,TGTGCCAGCAGTCTCCCGGGACAGTACACTGAAGCTTTCTTT
TRBD1,TRBJ1-1,TRBV15,-,CATSREGTGGLRTEAFF,TGTGCCACCAGCAGAGAAGGGACAGGGGGCCTTAGGACTGAAGCTTTCTTT
-,TRBJ2-7,TRBV15,-,CATSRNSRRLNSYEQYF,TGTGCCACCAGCAGAAATTCCCGCAGGCTGAACTCCTACGAGCAGTACTTC
-,TRBJ2-2,TRBV5-1,few,CASSGWTVGAGELFF,TGCGCCAGCAGCGGATGGACAGTCGGAGCCGGGGAGCTGTTTTTT